The T cell receptor beta chain described here comes from a study of blood T cell repertoires in COVID-19. Only in-frame clones appear in the TCRdb table, and some are missing; sequencing was by immunoSEQ multiplex PCR. The sample contains tens of thousands of clones, approximately 80% of which appear only once. This clone was seen just once. Germline CDR1 MNHEY, CDR2 SMNVEV (reference sequence). The CDR3 has 17 residues. After removal of 2 bases from V and 0 bases from J, the junction contained 0 bases not matched to a gene. The TCR was taken from a man in his forties or fifties with COVID-19, enrolled during active disease. The V and J genes are TRBV27 and TRBJ2-6; 11 bases are shared with TRBD1. The sample consisted of peripheral blood. CDR3 residues: CASSLGTGGSGANVLTF. CDR3 in DNA: TGTGCCAGCAGTTTAGGGACAGGGGGCTCTGGGGCCAACGTCCTGACTTTC.